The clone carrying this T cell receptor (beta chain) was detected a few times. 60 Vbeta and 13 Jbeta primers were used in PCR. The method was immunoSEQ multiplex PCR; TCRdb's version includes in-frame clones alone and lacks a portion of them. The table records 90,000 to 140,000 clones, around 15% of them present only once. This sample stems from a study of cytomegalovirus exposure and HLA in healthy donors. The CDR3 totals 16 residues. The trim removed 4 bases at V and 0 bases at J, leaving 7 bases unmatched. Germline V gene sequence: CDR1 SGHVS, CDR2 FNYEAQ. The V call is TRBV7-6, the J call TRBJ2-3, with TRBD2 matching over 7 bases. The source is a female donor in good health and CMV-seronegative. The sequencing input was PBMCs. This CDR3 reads CASSSAPGGSTDTQYF. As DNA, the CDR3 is TGTGCCAGCAGCTCCGCCCCCGGGGGGAGCACAGATACGCAGTATTTT.